These 22 T cell receptor beta chains were all obtained from the same sample, sequenced in a study of cytomegalovirus exposure and HLA in healthy donors. PCR primers comprised 60 Vbeta and 13 Jbeta primers. Some clones are missing from TCRdb's copy, which holds only in-frame ones; the method was immunoSEQ multiplex PCR. This sample yields approximately 100,000 clones, of which 60% to 85% are seen a single time; 4.5% to 5% belongs to the top ten. Specimen: PBMCs. The receptor source for this set is a middle-aged woman in good health and CMV-seronegative.

The rearrangement joins TRBV7-8 to TRBJ2-3, with 9 positions matching TRBD2. CDR1 SGHVS and CDR2 FQNEAQ come from the germline V gene. The junction had 11 bases not matched to a gene; V was cut back by 3 bases and J by 4 bases. The CDR3 has 17 residues. The DNA for the CDR3 is TGTGCCAGCAGCTTTTCTGGGGCGGGGGGGCCTTCAGATACGCAGTATTTT. This codes for CASSFSGAGGPSDTQYF.

The chain is built from TRBV30 and TRBJ2-1; a possible D gene is TRBD1 (6 bases). This CDR3 region has 17 residues. V lost 1 base, J lost 2 bases, and 18 bases lay in between. The germline gives CDR1 GTSNPN, CDR2 SVGIG (reference sequence). The CDR3 nucleotides read TGTGCCTGGAGTGGGGGAGAGACAGGTTCCCCCTACAATGAGCAGTTCTTC. Translating it yields CAWSGGETGSPYNEQFF.

The chain recombines TRBV2 with TRBJ2-7; the match to TRBD1 covers 12 bases. This CDR3 has 19 residues. The ends lost 6 bases at V and 5 bases at J; junction bases unmatched: 20. Per germline, CDR1 SNHLY and CDR2 FYNNEI. CDR3 sequence reads: CASRRKYPGTGGEINEQYF. As DNA, the CDR3 is TGTGCCAGCAGGAGAAAATATCCCGGGACAGGGGGCGAGATCAACGAGCAGTACTTC.

This clone was recorded only once. The rearrangement uses TRBV21-1 and TRBJ2-1; the table gives TRBD2 as D, unverified against the DNA. TRBV21-1 is a listed pseudogene. The length of the CDR3 is 17 residues. The CDR3 bases are TGTGCCAGCAGCAAAGAGTTTCCGAGGTTCCACCTTAATGAGCAGTTCTTC. Amino acid sequence: CASSKEFPRFHLNEQFF.

V and J are TRBV6-1 and TRBJ2-3, with a tentative D call TRBD1 (6 bases). V was trimmed by 0 bases and J by 2 bases, leaving 12 bases between them. CDR1 and CDR2 (germline): MNHNS, SASEGT. The CDR3 runs to 16 residues. The CDR3 sequence is CASSEALQGFTDTQYF. CDR3 in DNA: TGTGCCAGCAGTGAAGCCTTACAGGGATTCACAGATACGCAGTATTTT.

This clone was found once. V is TRBV4-1 and J is TRBJ1-2; 8 nucleotides line up with TRBD1. The CDR3 is made up of 15 amino acids. Germline assignment: CDR1 MGHRA and CDR2 YSYEKL. After removal of 1 base from V and 3 bases from J, the junction contained 4 bases not matched to a gene. CDR3 protein: CASSQATGDYYGYTF. The CDR3 DNA reads as TGCGCCAGCAGCCAAGCGACAGGGGACTACTATGGCTACACCTTC.

The chain combines TRBV5-4 with TRBJ1-1, with 9 bases fitting TRBD1. Trimming removed 5 bases from V and 6 bases from J; junction bases left unmatched: 5. The CDR3 contains 13 residues. From germline, CDR1 is SGHNT and CDR2 YYREEE (reference sequence). The CDR3 nucleotides read TGTGCCAGCAGTCCCGGGACAGGGTCTGAAGCTTTCTTT. This encodes CASSPGTGSEAFF.

The rearrangement uses TRBV4-1 and TRBJ2-2, with a possible D match to TRBD1 (7 bases). Trimming cost V 4 bases and J 7 bases, with 25 bases left between them. Germline loops: CDR1 MGHRA, CDR2 YSYEKL. This CDR3 region has 18 residues. The CDR3 loop reads CASSLRRGRRGDGGELFF. In DNA, the CDR3 is TGCGCCAGCAGCCTCAGGAGGGGGCGTAGAGGGGATGGCGGGGAGCTGTTTTTT.

The J gene is TRBJ2-7, the V gene TRBV6-5; a weak D match, TRBD2 (5 bases). Germline V gives CDR1 MNHEY, CDR2 SVGAGI. CDR3 length: 15 residues. The V and J ends lost 0 bases and 6 bases respectively, with 15 bases between them. This chain's CDR3 is CASSYSRGPTSEQYF. DNA for the CDR3: TGTGCCAGCAGTTACTCGAGAGGGCCGACCTCCGAGCAGTACTTC.

The rearrangement links TRBV7-9 to TRBJ1-1; D might be TRBD1 (6 bases). The CDR3 sequence is 13 residues long. Trimming pared 4 bases from V and 1 base from J, leaving 7 bases between. The germline V gene encodes CDR1 SEHNR and CDR2 FQNEAQ (reference sequence). Here the CDR3 reads CASSSDRNTEAFF. The CDR3 bases are TGTGCCAGCAGCTCGGACAGGAACACTGAAGCTTTCTTT.

The chain combines TRBV19 with TRBJ1-5; 7 positions agree with TRBD1. The CDR3 contains 16 residues. Germline trimming cut 4 bases from V and 3 bases from J; bases unmatched to any gene: 9. CDR1 LNHDA and CDR2 SQIVND come from the germline V gene (reference sequence). This CDR3 is CASSTVPGTDNQPQHF. The CDR3, as DNA: TGTGCCAGTAGTACAGTACCCGGGACAGACAATCAGCCCCAGCATTTT.

The chain joins TRBV19 to TRBJ1-2, with no clear D. Trimming cost V 3 bases and J 8 bases, with 16 bases left between them. Germline values: CDR1 LNHDA, CDR2 SQIVND (reference sequence). The CDR3 has 14 residues. The DNA for the CDR3 is TGTGCCAGTAGTATCCCGCCTTTCAGGCAAGGCTACACCTTC. Amino acids: CASSIPPFRQGYTF.

V gene TRBV9 combines with J gene TRBJ1-4; 10 positions agree with TRBD1. The CDR3 spans 13 residues. J gave up 8 bases and V 5 bases, and 3 bases lay outside the gene matches. Germline V gene sequence: CDR1 SGDLS, CDR2 YYNGEE. The CDR3 DNA reads as TGTGCCAGCAGAGCGGACAGGGGGGAAAAACTGTTTTTT. Amino acids: CASRADRGEKLFF.

The chain carries TRBV5-6 and TRBJ1-2; 7 positions agree with TRBD1. The CDR3 sequence is 14 residues long. Germline V lookup: CDR1 SGHDT, CDR2 YYEEEE. V lost 7 bases and J lost 4; bases outside the gene matches: 10. The CDR3 spells CASRPTGAIYGYTF. The CDR3 DNA reads TGTGCCAGCCGGCCAACAGGGGCCATCTATGGCTACACCTTC.

The chain employs TRBV19 and TRBJ1-1; 9 nucleotides match TRBD1. This CDR3 has 16 amino acids. Germline V gene data show CDR1 as LNHDA and CDR2 as SQIVND (reference sequence). After removal of 5 bases from V and 4 bases from J, the junction contained 11 bases not matched to a gene. CDR3: CASSWGTGRVGTEAFF. The CDR3 nucleotides are TGTGCCAGTAGTTGGGGGACAGGGAGGGTGGGCACTGAAGCTTTCTTT.

The CDR3 loop is CAWSVRGLEGQPQHF. DNA for the CDR3: TGTGCCTGGAGTGTACGGGGGTTGGAAGGACAGCCCCAGCATTTT. The chain is built from TRBV30 and TRBJ1-5, with D possibly matching TRBD1 (5 bases). The germline CDR1 and CDR2 sequences are GTSNPN and SVGIG (reference sequence). The CDR3 consists of 15 residues. Trimming removed 0 bases at V and 7 bases at J, with 16 bases between. The entire variable domain, with the rest obtained from reference TRBV30 and TRBJ1-5, is as follows: SQTIHQWPATLVQPVGSPLSLECTVEGTSNPNLYWYRQAAGRGLQLLFYSVGIGQISSEVPQNLSASRPQDRQFILSSKKLLLSDSGFYLCAWSVRGLEGQPQHFGDGTRLSIL.

The rearrangement links TRBV6-5 to TRBJ2-2; 7 bases agree with TRBD2. Germline values: CDR1 MNHEY, CDR2 SVGAGI. Trimming cost V 5 bases and J 7 bases; bases outside gene matches: 10. This CDR3 is 15 amino acids long. This CDR3 reads CASSPHGRGGGELFF. CDR3 sequence (DNA): TGTGCCAGCAGTCCCCATGGGAGGGGTGGCGGGGAGCTGTTTTTT.

The J gene is TRBJ1-5, the V gene TRBV19; TRBD1 matches at 7 bases. Germline V lookup: CDR1 LNHDA, CDR2 SQIVND (reference sequence). The V segment lost 7 bases and the J segment 5 bases; nucleotides outside the gene matches: 11. The CDR3 is 15 amino acids. CDR3 amino acids: CASTIDRDPHQPQHF. The DNA of the CDR3 is TGTGCCAGTACCATCGACAGGGACCCTCATCAGCCCCAGCATTTT.

V and J are TRBV27 and TRBJ2-7; maybe TRBD1 (5 bases). The V end was cut by 0 bases, the J end by 1 base, with 10 bases between. CDR3 length: 15 residues. Germline CDR1 MNHEY, CDR2 SMNVEV (reference sequence). The CDR3: CASSLSETVSYEQYF. CDR3 nucleotides: TGTGCCAGCAGTTTATCGGAGACAGTGTCCTACGAGCAGTACTTC.

CDR3 sequence: CASKESNQPQHF. The CDR3 DNA is TGTGCCAGCAAGGAGTCCAATCAGCCCCAGCATTTT. The rearrangement links TRBV6-6 to TRBJ1-5, with D unclear. This CDR3 is built from 12 residues. V was cut by 7 bases and J by 3 bases, with 7 bases left in between. Germline-derived CDR1 and CDR2 are MNHNY and SVGAGI (reference sequence).

This sequence joins TRBV30 and TRBJ1-1; 7 bases map to TRBD1. Trimming cost V 3 bases and J 1 base; bases outside gene matches: 2. The CDR3 sequence is 13 residues long. The germline CDR1 and CDR2 sequences are GTSNPN and SVGIG (reference sequence). CDR3 sequence reads: CAWRQGRNTEAFF. DNA of the CDR3: TGTGCCTGGAGACAGGGGAGGAACACTGAAGCTTTCTTT.

The gene calls are TRBV10-1 and TRBJ2-1, with 8 nucleotides matching TRBD2. Unmatched junction bases numbered 11, after V lost 0 bases and J lost 4 bases. Germline-derived CDR1 and CDR2 are WNHNN and SYGVQD (reference sequence). This CDR3 spans 18 amino acids. The CDR3 loop reads CASSESGAGVVEYNEQFF. CDR3 DNA: TGCGCCAGCAGTGAGTCGGGAGCGGGGGTCGTCGAATACAATGAGCAGTTCTTC.